This T cell receptor beta chain derives from a study of response to subunit inactivated influenza vaccine. Regarding the study as a whole: Each seasonal influenza vaccination recruits few new T cells, the authors suggested.

This clonotype was counted between two and nine times. The antigen is unknown. Germline V gene sequence: CDR1 DFQATT, CDR2 SNEGSKA (reference sequence). CDR3 size: 15 residues. The ends were cut back, 3 bases at V and 0 bases at J, with 12 bases in the middle. TCRdb independently ran MiXCR on the RT-PCR reads; one entry per CDR3 protein. The table has some 500,000 distinct CDR3 sequences, about 25% seen once. This sample comprised CD4+ T cells sorted from PBMCs, obtained roughly 5 days after vaccination. This TCR was sampled from a man aged 50 to 59 who received an inactivated influenza vaccine. J is TRBJ2-4 and V is TRBV20-1, with D hard to call. CDR3 sequence: CSARSQWVAKNIQYF. The CDR3 nucleotides are TGCAGTGCTAGGTCTCAGTGGGTAGCCAAAAACATTCAGTACTTC.